A single sample is the source of the 22 T cell receptor beta chains below, sequenced in a study of blood T cell repertoires in COVID-19. Repertoires were generated with immunoSEQ multiplex PCR, while TCRdb's copy carries only in-frame clones and drops some. The sample has over 200,000 clones; 84% are singletons. Input material: peripheral blood. The receptors derive from a woman older than 75 with active or convalescent COVID-19.

DNA for the CDR3: TGTGCCAGCAGCTTACAAGCAGGGCAAGAGACCCAGTACTTC. Protein: CASSLQAGQETQYF. The chain recombines TRBV7-2 with TRBJ2-5, with D perhaps TRBD1 (5 bases). Germline CDR1 SGHTA, CDR2 FQGNSA. The germline V and J ends were trimmed by 2 bases and 2 bases, with 9 bases remaining between them. The CDR3 consists of 14 residues.

This clone was observed a single time. The chain is built from TRBV5-4 and TRBJ2-3; D perhaps matches TRBD2 (5 bases). Deletions cut 0 bases from V and 0 bases from J, with 5 bases between. CDR3 length equals 14 residues. Germline CDR1 SGHNT, CDR2 YYREEE (reference sequence). The CDR3 nucleotides read TGTGCCAGCAGCTTGGGGACTAGCACAGATACGCAGTATTTT. Its translation: CASSLGTSTDTQYF. Full variable domain (remainder filled in from reference TRBV5-4 and TRBJ2-3): ETGVTQSPTHLIKTRGQQVTLRCSSQSGHNTVSWYQQALGQGPQFIFQYYREEENGRGNFPPRFSGLQFPNYSSELNVNALELDDSALYLCASSLGTSTDTQYFGPGTRLTVL.

The chain recombines TRBV27 with TRBJ2-3; D remains unclear. CDR1 and CDR2 (germline): MNHEY, SMNVEV (reference sequence). The CDR3 covers 13 residues. With 4 bases removed from V and 1 base from J, the gap between germline ends came to 6 bases. CDR3 residues: CASSSLGTDTQYF. The CDR3 DNA is TGTGCCAGCAGTTCCCTAGGCACAGATACGCAGTATTTT.

V and J are TRBV7-2 and TRBJ1-1; the D gene is possibly TRBD1 (5 bases). The V gene lost 5 bases and the J gene lost 4 bases, with 17 bases spanning the gap. This CDR3 has 15 amino acids. Germline assignment: CDR1 SGHTA and CDR2 FQGNSA. In DNA, the CDR3 is TGTGCCAGCAGCCTTTCAACAGGAGCCGGCACTGAAGCTTTCTTT. Its translation is CASSLSTGAGTEAFF. Full variable domain (outside the CDR3, taken from reference TRBV7-2 and TRBJ1-1): GAGVSQSPSNKVTEKGKDVELRCDPISGHTALYWYRQSLGQGLEFLIYFQGNSAPDKSGLPSDRFSAERTGGSVSTLTIQRTQQEDSAVYLCASSLSTGAGTEAFFGQGTRLTVV.

The chain couples TRBV9 to TRBJ2-2; 10 bases map to TRBD2. V dropped 5 bases and J dropped 4; count of bases not matched to a gene: 14. CDR1 is SGDLS and CDR2 is YYNGEE in the germline V gene. The CDR3 runs to 18 residues. The CDR3 DNA reads TGTGCCAGCAGTCGGCCTAGCGGGGGCTCCCATGGCACCGGGGAGCTGTTTTTT. Residues: CASSRPSGGSHGTGELFF.

The chain recombines TRBV29-1 with TRBJ1-4; D is undetermined. V was trimmed by 0 bases and J by 3 bases, leaving 5 bases between them. The CDR3 sequence is 13 residues long. Germline V lookup: CDR1 SQVTM, CDR2 ANQGSEA. The CDR3 DNA reads as TGCAGCGTTGAAGACAGGTCTAATGAAAAACTGTTTTTT. It is translated as CSVEDRSNEKLFF.

The J gene is TRBJ2-7, the V gene TRBV18, with 10 bases identical to TRBD2. CDR1 is KGHSH, CDR2 LQKENI, per germline. Trimming removed 7 bases from V and 0 bases from J; junction bases left unmatched: 6. The CDR3 sequence is 15 residues long. CDR3 bases: TGTGCCAGCTTTTCCGGGACTAGCGACTCCTACGAGCAGTACTTC. It is translated as CASFSGTSDSYEQYF.

This clone appeared a single time. V gene TRBV6-4 combines with J gene TRBJ2-7; 7 bases are a match to TRBD2. Germline lookup yields CDR1 MRHNA and CDR2 SNTAGT. The V gene end was trimmed by 8 bases and the J gene end by 0 bases; junction bases not matched to a gene: 13. This CDR3 is 16 amino acids long. DNA of the CDR3: TGTGCCAGCTATACAAAACAACTAGCGAACTCCTACGAGCAGTACTTC. Its translation: CASYTKQLANSYEQYF.

This clone was picked up a small number of times. The V and J genes are TRBV7-9 and TRBJ2-7; 10 nucleotides agree with TRBD1. Looked up from germline, CDR1 is SEHNR and CDR2 is FQNEAQ (reference sequence). The trim removed 5 bases at V and 3 bases at J, leaving 7 bases unmatched. This CDR3 has 15 amino acids. In DNA form, the CDR3 reads TGTGCCAGCAGCAAAGGACAGGGGGGACTCTACGAGCAGTACTTC. The encoded protein is CASSKGQGGLYEQYF.

The rearrangement links TRBV19 to TRBJ2-3; D is possibly TRBD1 (6 bases). Germline values: CDR1 LNHDA, CDR2 SQIVND (reference sequence). Trimming took off 4 bases at V and 1 base at J, with 9 bases between the two ends. This CDR3 has 14 amino acids. CDR3 loop: CASSRTVRTDTQYF. CDR3 coding DNA: TGTGCCAGTAGTAGGACAGTTCGCACAGATACGCAGTATTTT. Filled out from reference TRBV19 and TRBJ2-3, the complete variable domain reads DGGITQSPKYLFRKEGQNVTLSCEQNLNHDAMYWYRQDPGQGLRLIYYSQIVNDFQKGDIAEGYSVSREKKESFPLTVTSAQKNPTAFYLCASSRTVRTDTQYFGPGTRLTVL.

This clone was found once. The V and J genes are TRBV5-6 and TRBJ2-4, with a possible D match to TRBD1 (6 bases). CDR3 size: 16 residues. CDR1 and CDR2 from the germline V gene are SGHDT and YYEEEE. V lost 1 base and J lost 0, with 11 bases in between. CDR3 nucleotides: TGTGCCAGCAGCTTGTGGGGGCTTCTAGCCAAAAACATTCAGTACTTC. This gives the protein CASSLWGLLAKNIQYF.

V gene TRBV7-6 combines with J gene TRBJ2-7, with 7 nucleotides matching TRBD1. The CDR3 runs 16 residues. V was clipped by 3 bases and J by 5 bases; unmatched bases: 13. CDR1 and CDR2 from the germline V gene are SGHVS and FNYEAQ. The CDR3 sequence: CASSLATGVGGHEQYF. DNA for the CDR3: TGTGCCAGCAGCTTGGCAACAGGGGTTGGCGGTCACGAGCAGTACTTC.

J is TRBJ2-1 and V is TRBV10-2; possible D gene TRBD2, 5 bases. Germline CDR1 WSHSY, CDR2 SAAADI. Trimming removed 6 bases from V and 4 bases from J, with 25 bases in between. The CDR3 is made up of 18 amino acids. CDR3 sequence: CASRGRGRLPNPYNEQFF. In nucleotides, the CDR3 is TGCGCCAGCAGGGGAAGAGGGCGGCTTCCCAATCCTTACAATGAGCAGTTCTTC.

The chain employs TRBV2 and TRBJ1-1, with D possibly being TRBD1 (5 bases). The CDR3 consists of 12 residues. Germline V gene data show CDR1 as SNHLY and CDR2 as FYNNEI. Trimming removed 5 bases at V and 3 bases at J, with 7 bases between. In nucleotides, the CDR3 is TGTGCCAGCAGTCGGGGGTACACTGAAGCTTTCTTT. It codes for CASSRGYTEAFF.

The genes are TRBV6-6 and TRBJ2-1; 8 nucleotides align to TRBD2. CDR3 length: 14 residues. The germline V gene encodes CDR1 MNHNY and CDR2 SVGAGI (reference sequence). The trim removed 7 bases at V and 4 bases at J, leaving 6 bases unmatched. CDR3 DNA sequence: TGTGCCAGCAAGCATCCGGGGGGGTACAATGAGCAGTTCTTC. Translated, it gives CASKHPGGYNEQFF.

This chain uses TRBV1 with TRBJ2-1; no DNA check was done on the table's D call, TRBD2. TRBV1 is a listed pseudogene. The CDR3 contains 17 residues. The CDR3 region is CTSSPWTSGSSYNEQFF. The CDR3 nucleotides read TGCACCAGCAGCCCATGGACTAGCGGGAGCTCCTACAATGAGCAGTTCTTC.

V gene TRBV15 combines with J gene TRBJ2-4, with TRBD1 matching 10 bases. The CDR3 consists of 13 residues. Trimming took 5 bases from V and 9 from J; bases not matched to a gene: 4. CDR1 LNHNV and CDR2 YYDKDF come from the germline V gene (reference sequence). The CDR3 loop reads CATSQDRGAIQYF. For the CDR3, the DNA is TGTGCCACCAGCCAGGACAGGGGGGCCATTCAGTACTTC.

DNA for the CDR3: TGTGCCAGCAGCAAAGGTGCAGGGGGCAGTGGGACTAATGAAAAACTGTTTTTT. It yields the protein CASSKGAGGSGTNEKLFF. This chain uses TRBV21-1 with TRBJ1-4; the DNA was not compared with TRBD1, the D call given in the table. TRBV21-1 is reported as a pseudogene. The CDR3 loop spans 18 amino acids.

J is TRBJ2-7 and V is TRBV7-9; D might be TRBD2 (5 bases). This CDR3 contains 15 residues. Germline CDR1 and CDR2: SEHNR and FQNEAQ (reference sequence). Between the trimmed V and J ends, which lost 1 base and 0 bases, there was a span of 10 bases. The CDR3 spells CASSLGGSGSYEQYF. In nucleotides, the CDR3 is TGTGCCAGCAGCTTAGGAGGGAGCGGCTCCTACGAGCAGTACTTC.

The CDR3 sequence is CASSRGTDYSNQPQHF. As DNA, the CDR3 is TGTGCCAGCAGCAGAGGGACAGATTATAGCAATCAGCCCCAGCATTTT. The rearrangement joins TRBV6-2 or TRBV6-3 to TRBJ1-5; 7 bases match TRBD1. CDR3 length equals 16 residues. After removal of 6 bases from V and 0 bases from J, the junction contained 8 bases not matched to a gene. Germline V gene lookup returns CDR1 MNHEY and CDR2 SVGEGT.

The chain joins TRBV5-1 to TRBJ2-7; 11 nucleotides agree with TRBD1. Losses at the gene ends were 5 bases for V and 3 bases for J; bases not matched to a gene: 4. This CDR3 region has 14 residues. CDR1 is SGHRS, CDR2 YFSETQ, per germline. The CDR3: CASRTGTGGYEQYF. Written as DNA, the CDR3 is TGCGCCAGCAGGACCGGGACAGGGGGCTACGAGCAGTACTTC.

The chain couples TRBV10-3 to TRBJ2-2; 9 nucleotides match TRBD2. CDR1 is ENHRY and CDR2 is SYGVKD in the germline V gene. V gave up 10 bases and J gave up 1 base; unmatched junction bases: 4. The CDR3 consists of 14 residues. CDR3 nucleotide sequence: TGTGCCAGCTTGACTAGCGGGAACACCGGGGAGCTGTTTTTT. Protein: CASLTSGNTGELFF.